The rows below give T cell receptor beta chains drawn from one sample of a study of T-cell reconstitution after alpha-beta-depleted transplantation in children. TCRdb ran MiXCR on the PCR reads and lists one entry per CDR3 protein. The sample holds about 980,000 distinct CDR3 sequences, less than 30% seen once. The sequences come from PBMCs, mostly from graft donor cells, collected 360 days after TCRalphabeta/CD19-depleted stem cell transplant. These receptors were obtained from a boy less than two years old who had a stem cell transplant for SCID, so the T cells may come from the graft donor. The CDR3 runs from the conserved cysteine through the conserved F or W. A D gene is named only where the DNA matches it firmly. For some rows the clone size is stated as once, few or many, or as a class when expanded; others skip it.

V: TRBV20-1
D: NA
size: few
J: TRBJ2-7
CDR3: CSASFGGSYEQYF
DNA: TGCAGTGCTAGTTTCGGGGGTTCCTACGAGCAGTACTTC

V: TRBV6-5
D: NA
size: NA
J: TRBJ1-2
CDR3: CASSYGRGGAYGYTF
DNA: TGTGCCAGCAGTTACGGGAGGGGGGGCGCATATGGCTACACCTTC

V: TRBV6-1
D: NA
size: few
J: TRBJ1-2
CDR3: CASRSTGTYGYTF
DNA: TGTGCCAGCAGGTCCACAGGGACCTATGGCTACACCTTC

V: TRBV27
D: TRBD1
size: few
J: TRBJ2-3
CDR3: CASSYDREYTDTQYF
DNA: TGTGCCAGCAGTTACGACAGGGAGTACACAGATACGCAGTATTTT

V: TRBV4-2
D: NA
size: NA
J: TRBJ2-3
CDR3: CASSQDYKSADTQYF
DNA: TGTGCCAGCAGCCAAGATTATAAGTCGGCGGATACGCAGTATTTT

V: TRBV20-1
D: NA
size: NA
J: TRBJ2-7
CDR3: CSASWVSLSSYEQYF
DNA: TGCAGTGCTAGTTGGGTTAGTCTTTCATCCTACGAGCAGTACTTC

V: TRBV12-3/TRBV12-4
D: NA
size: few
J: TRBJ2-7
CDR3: CASSHTHPGDRGEQYF
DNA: TGTGCCAGCAGCCACACCCACCCCGGGGACCGTGGGGAGCAGTACTTC

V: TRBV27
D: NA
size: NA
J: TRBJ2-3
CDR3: CASSFATPRDTQYF
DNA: TGTGCCAGCAGTTTTGCAACCCCAAGGGATACGCAGTATTTT

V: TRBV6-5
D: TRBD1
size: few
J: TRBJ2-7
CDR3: CASSLTGTGSREQYF
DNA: TGTGCCAGCAGCTTAACCGGGACAGGGTCGCGCGAGCAGTACTTC

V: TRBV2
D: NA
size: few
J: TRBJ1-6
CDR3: CASSDPRGAGSPLHF
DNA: TGTGCCAGCAGTGACCCCCGGGGGGCCGGTTCACCCCTCCACTTT

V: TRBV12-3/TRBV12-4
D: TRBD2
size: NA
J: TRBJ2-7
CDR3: CASSLGGTTYEQYF
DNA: TGTGCCAGCAGTTTAGGGGGGACTACCTACGAGCAGTACTTC

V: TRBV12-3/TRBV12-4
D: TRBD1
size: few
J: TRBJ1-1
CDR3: CASRQGGENTEAFF
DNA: TGTGCCAGCAGGCAGGGGGGGGAGAACACTGAAGCTTTCTTT

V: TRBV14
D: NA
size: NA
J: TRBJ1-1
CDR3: CASSHLVGAATEAFF
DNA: TGTGCCAGCAGCCATTTGGTTGGGGCAGCCACTGAAGCTTTCTTT

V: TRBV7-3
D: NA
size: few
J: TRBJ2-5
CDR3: CASSLSVGGTQYF
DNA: TGTGCCAGCAGCTTAAGTGTGGGGGGCACCCAGTACTTC

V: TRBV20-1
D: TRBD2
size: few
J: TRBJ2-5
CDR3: CSARKSGGAWETQYF
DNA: TGCAGTGCTAGAAAAAGCGGGGGGGCCTGGGAGACCCAGTACTTC

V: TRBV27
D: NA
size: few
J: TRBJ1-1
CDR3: CASRMTSSGMNTEAFF
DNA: TGTGCCAGCAGAATGACATCGTCCGGTATGAACACTGAAGCTTTCTTT

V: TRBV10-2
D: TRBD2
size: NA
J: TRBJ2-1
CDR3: CASTLAGGEWNEQFF
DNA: TGCGCCAGCACACTAGCGGGGGGGGAGTGGAATGAGCAGTTCTTC